Listed below are T cell receptor beta chains from one sample, sequenced in a study of CD8 T cells in ankylosing spondylitis. TCRdb re-analysed the 5' RACE reads in MiXCR, keeping a single row per CDR3 protein. The sample yields 200,000 to 250,000 distinct CDR3 sequences, about a sixth seen once. Sequencing was performed on blood, either unsorted or a sorted T cell fraction (not recorded which). These TCRs come from a male donor with ankylosing spondylitis. The CDR3 runs from the conserved cysteine through the conserved F or W. A D gene is named only where the DNA matches it firmly. The size field is filled for only some rows; it gives once, few, many or a size class.

V: TRBV6-5
D: -
J: TRBJ1-2
size: few
DNA: TGTGCCAGCAGTTACGGGCGGTACTATGGCTACACCTTC
CDR3: CASSYGRYYGYTF

V: TRBV9
D: -
J: TRBJ2-7
size: few
DNA: TGTGCCAGCAGCATCTCGACAGGACTGGACTACGAGCAGTACTTC
CDR3: CASSISTGLDYEQYF

V: TRBV29-1
D: TRBD1
J: TRBJ2-3
size: -
DNA: TGCAGCGTTGAGCTACCGGGACAGGAGGCAGATACGCAGTATTTT
CDR3: CSVELPGQEADTQYF

V: TRBV27
D: -
J: TRBJ1-3
size: -
DNA: TGTGCCAGCAGTTTATCGTGGCGCTCTGGAAACACCATATATTTT
CDR3: CASSLSWRSGNTIYF

V: TRBV4-1
D: -
J: TRBJ2-5
size: -
DNA: TGCGCCAGCAGCCAAGACCCAAGGGGTGGGGAGACCCAGTACTTC
CDR3: CASSQDPRGGETQYF

V: TRBV7-9
D: -
J: TRBJ2-2
size: few
DNA: TGTGCCAGCAGCAAAGCGACGGCTAGCGCTGACACCGGGGAGCTGTTTTTT
CDR3: CASSKATASADTGELFF

V: TRBV7-6
D: -
J: TRBJ2-3
size: few
DNA: TGTGCCAGCAGCTTTGAGCCCCCGTTGGGGCGGAGCACAGATACGCAGTATTTT
CDR3: CASSFEPPLGRSTDTQYF

V: TRBV20-1
D: -
J: TRBJ2-7
size: -
DNA: TGCAGTGCTAGAGATCTGGAGGGCTCCGTGGTCGAGCAGTACTTC
CDR3: CSARDLEGSVVEQYF

V: TRBV12-3/TRBV12-4
D: -
J: TRBJ2-7
size: few
DNA: TGTGCCAGCAGCCTACCTCCCTCGGGGCAGTACTTC
CDR3: CASSLPPSGQYF

V: TRBV4-1
D: -
J: TRBJ1-5
size: -
DNA: TGCGCCAGCAGCCAATACATGAGCGGCAATCAGCCCCAGCATTTT
CDR3: CASSQYMSGNQPQHF

V: TRBV11-2
D: -
J: TRBJ2-7
size: -
DNA: TGTGCCAGCAGCCTTGGTGATTGGGACAACTCCTACGAGCAGTACTTC
CDR3: CASSLGDWDNSYEQYF

V: TRBV5-1
D: TRBD2
J: TRBJ2-7
size: -
DNA: TGCGCCAGCAGCTGGGCGGGAGCGCGCTACGAGCAGTACTTC
CDR3: CASSWAGARYEQYF

V: TRBV4-1
D: TRBD1
J: TRBJ1-6
size: few
DNA: TGCGCCAGCAGCCAAGGGGACAGGATGAATTCACCCCTCCACTTT
CDR3: CASSQGDRMNSPLHF

V: TRBV3-1
D: -
J: TRBJ1-1
size: -
DNA: TGTGCCAGCAGCCACCAGCTGAACACTGAAGCTTTCTTT
CDR3: CASSHQLNTEAFF

V: TRBV20-1
D: TRBD2
J: TRBJ2-7
size: -
DNA: TGCAGTGCTAGAGACATATATTCTAGCGGGAGTATGTACGAGCAGTACTTC
CDR3: CSARDIYSSGSMYEQYF

V: TRBV7-3
D: -
J: TRBJ1-1
size: few
DNA: TGTGCCAGCAGCCCCTCCACCTCGGGCACTGAAGCTTTCTTT
CDR3: CASSPSTSGTEAFF

V: TRBV12-3/TRBV12-4
D: -
J: TRBJ2-3
size: -
DNA: TGTGCCAGCAGCTTTACCCGGACAGATACGCAGTATTTT
CDR3: CASSFTRTDTQYF

V: TRBV29-1
D: TRBD1
J: TRBJ2-2
size: few
DNA: TGCAGCGTGAAGGACAGGGGAAGGGACACCGGGGAGCTGTTTTTT
CDR3: CSVKDRGRDTGELFF

V: TRBV29-1
D: -
J: TRBJ2-1
size: many
DNA: TGCAGCGTACTTAGGGTGGGGGACGAAGGATACAATGAGCAGTTCTTC
CDR3: CSVLRVGDEGYNEQFF

V: TRBV12-3/TRBV12-4
D: -
J: TRBJ2-3
size: many
DNA: TGTGCCAGCAGCTCCGGGACTAGCACAGATACGCAGTATTTT
CDR3: CASSSGTSTDTQYF

V: TRBV30
D: -
J: TRBJ1-1
size: -
DNA: TGTGCCTACCAAGGGGGGCCTGAAGCTTTCTTT
CDR3: CAYQGGPEAFF

V: TRBV20-1
D: -
J: TRBJ2-7
size: -
DNA: TGCAGTGCTATCAATAGGCCTCCGGGCAACTACGAGCAGTACTTC
CDR3: CSAINRPPGNYEQYF

V: TRBV7-9
D: TRBD2
J: TRBJ2-3
size: few
DNA: TGTGCCAGCAGCTTAGATCTAGCGGGAGTGGGAGATACGCAGTATTTT
CDR3: CASSLDLAGVGDTQYF

V: TRBV28
D: -
J: TRBJ2-1
size: many
DNA: TGTGCCAGCAGTTTGGACGACAGCTCCTACAATGAGCAGTTCTTC
CDR3: CASSLDDSSYNEQFF

V: TRBV6-5
D: -
J: TRBJ2-2
size: few
DNA: TGTGCCAGCAGTTACTCGGGCTCCACCGGGGAGCTGTTTTTT
CDR3: CASSYSGSTGELFF

V: TRBV28
D: TRBD1
J: TRBJ2-7
size: -
DNA: TGTGCCAGCAGTTTGCGGGGACAGGGACTCTCCTACGAGCAGTACTTC
CDR3: CASSLRGQGLSYEQYF

V: TRBV2
D: -
J: TRBJ2-7
size: -
DNA: TGTGCCAGCAGTACCTCGGGGGCCCTCATTGAAGAGCAGTACTTC
CDR3: CASSTSGALIEEQYF

V: TRBV20-1
D: -
J: TRBJ1-2
size: -
DNA: TGCAGTGCTAGAGATGGGGCGGGACTTTGGAAAGGCTACACCTTC
CDR3: CSARDGAGLWKGYTF

V: TRBV4-1
D: -
J: TRBJ1-1
size: -
DNA: TGCGCCAGCAGCCAAGATGGGTTGGGGGTTAACACTGAAGCTTTCTTT
CDR3: CASSQDGLGVNTEAFF

V: TRBV5-1
D: TRBD2
J: TRBJ2-7
size: many
DNA: TGCGCCAGCAGCCCCGGCCGGACTAGCGGATACGAGCAGTACTTC
CDR3: CASSPGRTSGYEQYF

V: TRBV28
D: -
J: TRBJ2-7
size: -
DNA: TGTGCCAGCAGTTTCCGGCTGACTGTCTCCTACGAGCAGTACTTC
CDR3: CASSFRLTVSYEQYF

V: TRBV9
D: -
J: TRBJ1-1
size: -
DNA: TGTGCCAGCACCCCATCGGGGTATTGGGACACTGAAGCTTTCTTT
CDR3: CASTPSGYWDTEAFF

V: TRBV7-9
D: TRBD1
J: TRBJ1-1
size: -
DNA: TGTGCCAGCAGCTATCCTGGGGGACAGTTTGAAGCTTTCTTT
CDR3: CASSYPGGQFEAFF

V: TRBV9
D: TRBD1
J: TRBJ2-5
size: few
DNA: TGTGCCAGCAGCGTAGGGACAGGGGTTCAAGAGACCCAGTACTTC
CDR3: CASSVGTGVQETQYF

V: TRBV2
D: -
J: TRBJ2-1
size: few
DNA: TGTGCCAGCAGTTTTCATAGTACTGAGCAGTTCTTC
CDR3: CASSFHSTEQFF

V: TRBV2
D: -
J: TRBJ1-1
size: many
DNA: TGTGCCAGCAGGCAGAAAGGGGACACTGAAGCTTTCTTT
CDR3: CASRQKGDTEAFF

V: TRBV15
D: -
J: TRBJ2-5
size: few
DNA: TGTGCCACCAGCAATGAAGAGGAGCAAGAGACCCAGTACTTC
CDR3: CATSNEEEQETQYF

V: TRBV29-1
D: TRBD1
J: TRBJ2-2
size: few
DNA: TGCAGAGACCAGGACAGGGGGCGTTCCGGGGAGCTGTTTTTT
CDR3: CRDQDRGRSGELFF

V: TRBV27
D: TRBD1
J: TRBJ2-7
size: -
DNA: TGTGCCAGCAGTGCGAACAGGGGGCCCTATGGCGAGCAGTACTTC
CDR3: CASSANRGPYGEQYF

V: TRBV30
D: -
J: TRBJ2-1
size: -
DNA: TGTGCCTGGAGTGTACCATCCAATGAGCAGTTCTTC
CDR3: CAWSVPSNEQFF

V: TRBV9
D: TRBD1
J: TRBJ2-2
size: -
DNA: TGTGCCAGCAGCCCGACAGGGTCCCTGAACACCGGGGAGCTGTTTTTT
CDR3: CASSPTGSLNTGELFF

V: TRBV12-3/TRBV12-4
D: TRBD1
J: TRBJ2-7
size: many
DNA: TGTGCCAGCAGTTCAGGGGGTGACGAGCAGTACTTC
CDR3: CASSSGGDEQYF

V: TRBV27
D: -
J: TRBJ2-1
size: -
DNA: TGTGCCAGCAGTTTATTCTCGGGCCGTTCCTACAATGAGCAGTTCTTC
CDR3: CASSLFSGRSYNEQFF

V: TRBV6-1
D: TRBD1
J: TRBJ2-1
size: -
DNA: TGTGCCAGCAGTGAACCGGGACAGTTCAATGAGCAGTTCTTC
CDR3: CASSEPGQFNEQFF

V: TRBV29-1
D: -
J: TRBJ1-2
size: -
DNA: TGCAGCGTTGTAGGGGGTAAAGGTGGCTACACCTTC
CDR3: CSVVGGKGGYTF

V: TRBV2
D: -
J: TRBJ1-1
size: few
DNA: TGTGCCAGCAGTGAAAGGGACAACACTGAAGCTTTCTTT
CDR3: CASSERDNTEAFF

V: TRBV10-3
D: -
J: TRBJ2-7
size: -
DNA: TGTGCCATCAGTGAGGGGTCCTCCTACGAGCAGTACTTC
CDR3: CAISEGSSYEQYF

V: TRBV12-3/TRBV12-4
D: -
J: TRBJ1-1
size: -
DNA: TGTGCCAGCAGTTTAACCCCCGCGGGGAACACTGAAGCTTTCTTT
CDR3: CASSLTPAGNTEAFF

V: TRBV7-9
D: TRBD1
J: TRBJ2-1
size: many
DNA: TGTGCCAGCAGTTCCGGAGACAGGGGCTTCTCCTACAATGAGCAGTTCTTC
CDR3: CASSSGDRGFSYNEQFF

V: TRBV21-1
D: -
J: TRBJ2-7
size: few
DNA: TGTGCCAGCAAAGGACAAGACTACGAGCAGTACTTC
CDR3: CASKGQDYEQYF

V: TRBV7-9
D: TRBD2
J: TRBJ2-7
size: -
DNA: TGTGCCAGCAGCTCAAGGGATAGCGGGGCCTACGAGCAGTACTTC
CDR3: CASSSRDSGAYEQYF

V: TRBV20-1
D: TRBD2
J: TRBJ2-1
size: few
DNA: TGCAGTGCTAGCGGGGGGGCCGGTTGGGTCTCCTACAATGAGCAGTTCTTC
CDR3: CSASGGAGWVSYNEQFF

V: TRBV27
D: TRBD2
J: TRBJ2-3
size: many
DNA: TGTGCCAGCAGTTCCACTAGCGGGAGGGCCACGATCACAGATACGCAGTATTTT
CDR3: CASSSTSGRATITDTQYF

V: TRBV12-3/TRBV12-4
D: -
J: TRBJ2-7
size: few
DNA: TGTGCCAGCAGTGACAGCCAGGGGTACGAGCAGTACTTC
CDR3: CASSDSQGYEQYF

V: TRBV27
D: -
J: TRBJ1-1
size: few
DNA: TGTGCCAGCAGTTTACGGGGACATGGGGGCACTGAAGCTTTCTTT
CDR3: CASSLRGHGGTEAFF

V: TRBV12-3/TRBV12-4
D: TRBD1
J: TRBJ1-1
size: -
DNA: TGTGCCAGCAGATCGACAGGGGAGTACACTGAAGCTTTCTTT
CDR3: CASRSTGEYTEAFF

V: TRBV27
D: TRBD2
J: TRBJ2-1
size: few
DNA: TGTGCCAGCACCCCCGTTTTGAGTCAACTAGCGGGAGCGTACAATGAGCAGTTCTTC
CDR3: CASTPVLSQLAGAYNEQFF